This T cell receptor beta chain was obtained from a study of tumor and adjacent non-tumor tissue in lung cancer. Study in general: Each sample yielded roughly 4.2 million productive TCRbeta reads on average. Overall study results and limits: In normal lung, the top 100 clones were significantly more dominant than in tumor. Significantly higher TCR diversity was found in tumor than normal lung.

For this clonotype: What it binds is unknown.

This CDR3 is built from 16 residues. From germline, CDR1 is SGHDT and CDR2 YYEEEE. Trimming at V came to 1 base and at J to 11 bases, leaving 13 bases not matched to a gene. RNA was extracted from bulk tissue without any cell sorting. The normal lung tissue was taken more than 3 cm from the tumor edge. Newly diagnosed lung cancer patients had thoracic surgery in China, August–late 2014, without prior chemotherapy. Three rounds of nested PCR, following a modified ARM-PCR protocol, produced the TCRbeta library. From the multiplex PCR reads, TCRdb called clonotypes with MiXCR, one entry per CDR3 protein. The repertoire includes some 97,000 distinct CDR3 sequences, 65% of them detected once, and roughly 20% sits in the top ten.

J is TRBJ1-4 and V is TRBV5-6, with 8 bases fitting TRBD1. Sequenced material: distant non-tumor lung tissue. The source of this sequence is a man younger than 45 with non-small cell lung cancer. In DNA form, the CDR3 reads TGTGCCAGCAGCTTGTGGGGACAGGCAGGTCGAGATAAACTGTTTTTT. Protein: CASSLWGQAGRDKLFF. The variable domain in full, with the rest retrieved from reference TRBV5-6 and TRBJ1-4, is DAGVTQSPTHLIKTRGQQVTLRCSPKSGHDTVSWYQQALGQGPQFIFQYYEEEERQRGNFPDRFSGHQFPNYSSELNVNALLLGDSALYLCASSLWGQAGRDKLFFGSGTQLSVL.